The entry below describes one TCR beta chain. The target antigen is unknown. From germline, CDR1 is KGHSH and CDR2 LQKENI. With V trimmed by 5 bases and J by 5 bases, 7 bases remained unmatched. The CDR3 loop spans 14 amino acids. The source of the sample is a study of cytomegalovirus exposure and HLA in healthy donors. Clones were read by immunoSEQ multiplex PCR, and TCRdb kept only the in-frame ones, dropping some. The table records approximately 100,000 clones, approximately 93% of them present only once. General observations from the study: Most TCR sequences were seen very rarely across donors, but some public TCRs occurred in many. The authors enumerated 164 TCR beta chains as linked to cytomegalovirus.

This chain uses TRBV18 with TRBJ2-7; 9 nucleotides agree with TRBD2. This sequence originates from a woman aged 25 to 39 in good health and CMV-seropositive. The sequenced sample was PBMCs. The CDR3 region is CASSISGRSHEQYF. In DNA, the CDR3 is TGTGCCAGCTCAATTAGCGGGAGAAGCCACGAGCAGTACTTC.